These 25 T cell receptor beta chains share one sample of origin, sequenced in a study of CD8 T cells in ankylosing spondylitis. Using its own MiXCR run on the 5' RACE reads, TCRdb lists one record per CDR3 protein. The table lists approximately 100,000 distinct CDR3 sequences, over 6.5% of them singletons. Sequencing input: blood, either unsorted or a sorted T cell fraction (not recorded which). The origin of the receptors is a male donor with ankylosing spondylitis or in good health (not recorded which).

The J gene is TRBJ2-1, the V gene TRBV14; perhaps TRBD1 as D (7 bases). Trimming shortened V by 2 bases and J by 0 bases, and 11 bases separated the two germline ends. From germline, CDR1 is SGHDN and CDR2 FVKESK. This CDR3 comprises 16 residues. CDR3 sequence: CASSQSGGSSYNEQFF. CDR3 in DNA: TGTGCCAGCAGCCAATCAGGGGGGTCCTCCTACAATGAGCAGTTCTTC.

CDR3 sequence: CASSPPNRVHQQFF. The CDR3 bases are TGTGCCAGCAGCCCCCCGAACAGGGTCCATCAGCAGTTCTTC. The V and J genes are TRBV7-9 and TRBJ2-1; a possible D gene is TRBD1 (6 bases). V lost 5 bases and J 11 bases, leaving 19 bases between the germline ends. The CDR3 is 14 residues long. Germline values: CDR1 SEHNR, CDR2 FQNEAQ (reference sequence). The full variable domain, in which reference TRBV7-9 and TRBJ2-1 provide the parts outside the CDR3, is DTGVSQNPRHKITKRGQNVTFRCDPISEHNRLYWYRQTLGQGPEFLTYFQNEAQLEKSRLLSDRFSAERPKGSFSTLEIQRTEQGDSAMYLCASSPPNRVHQQFFGPGTRLTVL.

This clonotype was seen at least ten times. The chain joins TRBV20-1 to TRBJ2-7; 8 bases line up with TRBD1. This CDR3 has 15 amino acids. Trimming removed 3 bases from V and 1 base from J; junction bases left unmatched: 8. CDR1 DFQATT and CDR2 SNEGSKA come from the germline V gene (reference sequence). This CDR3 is CSASPTGVLSYEQYF. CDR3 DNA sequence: TGCAGTGCTAGTCCGACAGGGGTACTATCCTACGAGCAGTACTTC.

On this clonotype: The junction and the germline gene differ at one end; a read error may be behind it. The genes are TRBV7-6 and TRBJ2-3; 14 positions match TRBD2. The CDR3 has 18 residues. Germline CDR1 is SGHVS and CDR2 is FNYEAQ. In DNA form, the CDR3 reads TGTGCCAGCAGCCCTAGGACTAGCGGGGGGCTGAGCACACATACGCAGTATTTT. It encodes CASSPRTSGGLSTHTQYF.

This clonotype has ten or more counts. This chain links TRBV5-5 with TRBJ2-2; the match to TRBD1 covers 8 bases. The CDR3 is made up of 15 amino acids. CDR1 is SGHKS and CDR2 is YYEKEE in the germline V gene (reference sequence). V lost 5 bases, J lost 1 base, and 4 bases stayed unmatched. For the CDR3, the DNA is TGTGCCAGCAGTCTCGGGACAGGGAACACCGGGGAGCTGTTTTTT. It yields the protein CASSLGTGNTGELFF.

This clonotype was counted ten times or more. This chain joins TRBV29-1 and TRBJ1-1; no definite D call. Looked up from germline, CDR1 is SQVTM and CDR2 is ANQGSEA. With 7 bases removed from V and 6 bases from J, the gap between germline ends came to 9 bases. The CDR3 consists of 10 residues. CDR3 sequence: CSAGSSEAFF. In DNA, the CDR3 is TGCAGCGCCGGGAGCTCTGAAGCTTTCTTT.

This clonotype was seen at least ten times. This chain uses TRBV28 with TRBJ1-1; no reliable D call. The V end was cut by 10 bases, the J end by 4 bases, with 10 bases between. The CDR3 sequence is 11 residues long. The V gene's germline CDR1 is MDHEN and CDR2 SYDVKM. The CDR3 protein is CATSRTTEAFF. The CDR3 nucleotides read TGTGCCACCTCACGGACCACTGAAGCTTTCTTT.

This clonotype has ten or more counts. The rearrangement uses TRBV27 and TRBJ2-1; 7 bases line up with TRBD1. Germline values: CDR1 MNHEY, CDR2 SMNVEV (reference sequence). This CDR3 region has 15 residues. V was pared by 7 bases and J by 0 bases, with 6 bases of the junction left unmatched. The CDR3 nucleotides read TGTGCCAGCAAAGACAGGGCCAGCTCCTACAATGAGCAGTTCTTC. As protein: CASKDRASSYNEQFF.

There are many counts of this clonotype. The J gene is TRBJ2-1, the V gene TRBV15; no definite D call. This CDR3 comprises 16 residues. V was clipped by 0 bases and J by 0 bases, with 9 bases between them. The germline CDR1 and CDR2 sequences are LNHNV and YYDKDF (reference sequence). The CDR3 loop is CATSREATPSYNEQFF. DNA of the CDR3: TGTGCCACCAGCAGAGAAGCTACCCCCTCCTACAATGAGCAGTTCTTC.

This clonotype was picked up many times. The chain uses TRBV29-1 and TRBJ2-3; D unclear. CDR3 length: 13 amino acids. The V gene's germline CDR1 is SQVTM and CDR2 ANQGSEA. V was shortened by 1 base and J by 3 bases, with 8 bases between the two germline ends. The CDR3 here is CSVEGFVTDTQYF. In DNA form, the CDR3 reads TGCAGCGTTGAAGGATTTGTTACAGATACGCAGTATTTT.

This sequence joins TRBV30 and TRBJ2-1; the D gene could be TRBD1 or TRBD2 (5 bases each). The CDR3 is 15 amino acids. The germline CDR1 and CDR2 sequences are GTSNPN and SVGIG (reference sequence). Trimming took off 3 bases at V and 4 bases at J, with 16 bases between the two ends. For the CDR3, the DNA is TGTGCCTGGAGGACGGGGCCCGGGCGGTACAATGAGCAGTTCTTC. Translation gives CAWRTGPGRYNEQFF.

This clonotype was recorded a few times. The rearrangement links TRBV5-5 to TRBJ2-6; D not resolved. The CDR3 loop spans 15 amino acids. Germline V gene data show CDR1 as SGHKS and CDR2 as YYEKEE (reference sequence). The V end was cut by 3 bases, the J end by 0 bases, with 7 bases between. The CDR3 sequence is CASSYWSSGANVLTF. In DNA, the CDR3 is TGTGCCAGCAGCTACTGGAGCTCTGGGGCCAACGTCCTGACTTTC. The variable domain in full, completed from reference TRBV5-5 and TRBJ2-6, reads DAGVTQSPTHLIKTRGQQVTLRCSPISGHKSVSWYQQVLGQGPQFIFQYYEKEERGRGNFPDRFSARQFPNYSSELNVNALLLGDSALYLCASSYWSSGANVLTFGAGSRLTVL.

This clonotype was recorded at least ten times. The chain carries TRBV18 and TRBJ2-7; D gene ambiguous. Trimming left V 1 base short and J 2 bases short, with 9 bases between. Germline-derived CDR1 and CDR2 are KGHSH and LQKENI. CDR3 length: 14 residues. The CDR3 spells CASSPQREPYEQYF. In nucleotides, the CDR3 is TGTGCCAGCTCACCACAGCGTGAACCCTACGAGCAGTACTTC.

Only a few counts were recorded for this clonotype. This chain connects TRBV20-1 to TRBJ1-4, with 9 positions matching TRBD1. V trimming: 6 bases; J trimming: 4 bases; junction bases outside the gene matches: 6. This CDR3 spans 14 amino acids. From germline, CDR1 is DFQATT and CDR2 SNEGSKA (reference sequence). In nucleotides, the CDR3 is TGCAGTGCGTACCGGACAGGGGTTAATGAAAAACTGTTTTTT. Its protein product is CSAYRTGVNEKLFF.

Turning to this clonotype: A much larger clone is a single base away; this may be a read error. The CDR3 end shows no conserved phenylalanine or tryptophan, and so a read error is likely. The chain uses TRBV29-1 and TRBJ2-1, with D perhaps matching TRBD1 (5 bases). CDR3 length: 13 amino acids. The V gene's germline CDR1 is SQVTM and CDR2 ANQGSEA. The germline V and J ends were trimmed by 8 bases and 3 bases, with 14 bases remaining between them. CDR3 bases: TGCAGCTGGACCTTGGGGCTCTACAATGAGCAGTTCTCC. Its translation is CSWTLGLYNEQFS.

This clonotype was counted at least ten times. This CDR3 reads CSARDRRNTGELFF. In DNA, the CDR3 is TGCAGTGCTAGGGACAGGAGGAACACCGGGGAGCTGTTTTTT. The gene calls are TRBV20-1 and TRBJ2-2; 7 nucleotides agree with TRBD1. V lost 3 bases to trimming and J lost 1 base; unmatched junction nucleotides: 2. CDR1 and CDR2 from the germline V gene are DFQATT and SNEGSKA (reference sequence). The CDR3 sequence is 14 residues long.

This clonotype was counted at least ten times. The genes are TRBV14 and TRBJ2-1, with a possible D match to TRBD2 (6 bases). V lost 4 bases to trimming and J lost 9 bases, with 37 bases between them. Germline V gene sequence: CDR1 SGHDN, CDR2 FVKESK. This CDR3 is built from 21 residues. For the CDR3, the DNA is TGTGCCAGCAGCCTGCTACAAGGAGCGGGTTTGAGAAGCCCAACCCGGAGTGAGCAGTTCTTC. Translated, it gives CASSLLQGAGLRSPTRSEQFF.

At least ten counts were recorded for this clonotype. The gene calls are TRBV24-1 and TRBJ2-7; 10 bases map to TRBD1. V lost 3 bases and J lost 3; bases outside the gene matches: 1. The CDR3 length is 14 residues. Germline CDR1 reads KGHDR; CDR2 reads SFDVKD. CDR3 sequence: CATSDRDRGYEQYF. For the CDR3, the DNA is TGTGCCACCAGTGATAGGGACAGGGGCTACGAGCAGTACTTC.

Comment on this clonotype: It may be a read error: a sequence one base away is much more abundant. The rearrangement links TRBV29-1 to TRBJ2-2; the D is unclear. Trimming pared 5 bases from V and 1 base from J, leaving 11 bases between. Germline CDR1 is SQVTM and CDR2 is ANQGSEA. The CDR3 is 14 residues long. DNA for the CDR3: TGCAGCGTTCTGGCTCACCTGAACACCGGGGAGCTGTTTTTT. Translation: CSVLAHLNTGELFF.

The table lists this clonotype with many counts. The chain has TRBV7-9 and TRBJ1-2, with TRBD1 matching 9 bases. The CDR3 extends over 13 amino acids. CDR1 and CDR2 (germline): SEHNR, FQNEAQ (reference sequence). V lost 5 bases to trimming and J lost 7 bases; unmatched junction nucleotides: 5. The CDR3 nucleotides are TGTGCCAGCAGCGCCTACAGGGGGCCTGGCTACACCTTC. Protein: CASSAYRGPGYTF.

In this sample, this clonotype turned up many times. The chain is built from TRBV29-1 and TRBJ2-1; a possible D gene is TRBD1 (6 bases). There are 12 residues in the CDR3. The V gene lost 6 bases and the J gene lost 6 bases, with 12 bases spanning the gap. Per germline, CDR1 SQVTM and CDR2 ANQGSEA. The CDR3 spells CSVGRQANEQFF. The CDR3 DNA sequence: TGCAGCGTCGGCCGACAGGCCAATGAGCAGTTCTTC.

The CDR3 reads CASSITAAANYGYTF. The CDR3 coding sequence is TGTGCCAGTAGTATAACAGCCGCCGCTAACTATGGCTACACCTTC. J is TRBJ1-2 and V is TRBV19, with D unclear. CDR3 length: 15 residues. Per the germline V gene, CDR1 is LNHDA and CDR2 is SQIVND (reference sequence). Trimming stripped 2 bases from V and 0 bases from J, with 10 bases between.

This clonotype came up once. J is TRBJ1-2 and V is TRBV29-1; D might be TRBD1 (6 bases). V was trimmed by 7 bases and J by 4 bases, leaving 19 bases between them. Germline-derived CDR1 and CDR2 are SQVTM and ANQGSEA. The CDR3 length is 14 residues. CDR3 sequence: CSGDRIGGGYGYTF. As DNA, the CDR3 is TGCAGCGGGGACCGAATTGGGGGCGGCTATGGCTACACCTTC.

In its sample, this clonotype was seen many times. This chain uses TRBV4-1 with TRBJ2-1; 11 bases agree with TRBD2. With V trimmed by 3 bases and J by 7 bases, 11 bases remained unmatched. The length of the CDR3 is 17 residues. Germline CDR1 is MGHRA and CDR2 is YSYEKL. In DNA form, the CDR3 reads TGCGCCAGCAGCCACCGACTAGCGGGATATACGGTGAATGAGCAGTTCTTC. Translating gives CASSHRLAGYTVNEQFF.

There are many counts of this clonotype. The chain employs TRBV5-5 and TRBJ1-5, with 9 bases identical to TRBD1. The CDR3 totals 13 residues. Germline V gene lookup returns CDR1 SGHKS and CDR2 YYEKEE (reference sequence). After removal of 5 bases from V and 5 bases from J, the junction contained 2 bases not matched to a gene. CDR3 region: CASSRTGDQPQHF. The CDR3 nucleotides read TGTGCCAGCAGTCGGACAGGGGATCAGCCCCAGCATTTT.